The rows below give T cell receptor beta chains drawn from one sample of a study of blood T cell repertoires in COVID-19. Assay: immunoSEQ multiplex PCR; the TCRdb copy retains only in-frame clones and omits some. The profile shows 45,000 to 70,000 clones, 65% to 85% of them singletons. Source material: peripheral blood. These receptor sequences come from a man aged 55-75 years with acute or convalescent COVID-19. The CDR3 runs from the conserved cysteine through the conserved F or W. Fields, in order: CDR3 length, clone size, J gene, D gene, V gene, CDR3 DNA, CDR3 protein. The D gene is left open where the match is weak. Clone size, where shown, is once, few, many, or a class for clones that have expanded.

>16|.|TRBJ2-2|.|TRBV7-3
TGTGCCAGCAGCTTAACCCCGAACAGGAACACCGGGGAGCTGTTTTTT
CASSLTPNRNTGELFF
>15|.|TRBJ2-7|TRBD2|TRBV15
TGTGCCACCAGGGTACTAGCGGGGGCCTCCTACGAGCAGTACTTC
CATRVLAGASYEQYF
>17|.|TRBJ1-3|.|TRBV2
TGTGCCAGCAGCTACACAGTTGACACGGTCTCTGGAAACACCATATATTTT
CASSYTVDTVSGNTIYF
>14|once|TRBJ2-7|TRBD1|TRBV4-2
TGTGCCAGCAGCCAATTGGACAGGGAATACGAGCAGTACTTC
CASSQLDREYEQYF
>12|.|TRBJ2-3|.|TRBV5-1
TGCGCCAGCAGCTTGTCTGCAGATACGCAGTATTTT
CASSLSADTQYF
>15|.|TRBJ2-7|TRBD2|TRBV6-5
TGTGCCAGCAGTAGGTTAGCGGGGGGGCCCGACGAGCAGTACTTC
CASSRLAGGPDEQYF
>15|.|TRBJ1-1|.|TRBV2
TGTGCCAGCAGTGCAAGAAACAATATGAACACTGAAGCTTTCTTT
CASSARNNMNTEAFF
>13|.|TRBJ1-1|.|TRBV6-5
TGTGCCAGCAGTTACTGGCAAGACACTGAAGCTTTCTTT
CASSYWQDTEAFF
>13|.|TRBJ1-1|.|TRBV27
TGTGCCAGCAGTTTCCAGGGAAACACTGAAGCTTTCTTT
CASSFQGNTEAFF
>15|.|TRBJ1-2|.|TRBV11-1
TGTGCCAGCAGCTTGACAGGATCTGCTAACTATGGCTACACCTTC
CASSLTGSANYGYTF
>18|.|TRBJ2-1|TRBD2|TRBV7-6
TGTGCCAGCAGCTTAATAAAGCGGGGGGCCAGCGGGGACAATGAGCAGTTCTTC
CASSLIKRGASGDNEQFF
>13|.|TRBJ1-1|.|TRBV7-2
TGTGCCAGCAGCTGGGGCACGGGCACTGAAGCTTTCTTT
CASSWGTGTEAFF
>18|.|TRBJ2-5|TRBD2|TRBV9
TGTGCCAGCAGCGTAGCTGGCGGGACTAGCGTTGGACAAGAGACCCAGTACTTC
CASSVAGGTSVGQETQYF
>15|.|TRBJ1-6|TRBD1|TRBV13
TGTGCCAGCAGCCCTATGGGACAGGAAAATTCACCCCTCCACTTT
CASSPMGQENSPLHF
>14|once|TRBJ1-3|.|TRBV3-1/TRBV3-2
TGTGCCAGCAGCCCTTGGAGATCTGGAAACACCATATATTTT
CASSPWRSGNTIYF
>12|.|TRBJ2-4|.|TRBV10-2
TGCGCCAGCAGTGAACGACAGAACATTCAGTACTTC
CASSERQNIQYF
>15|once|TRBJ2-6|TRBD2|TRBV5-1
TGCGCCAGCAGCCCCGGGGGGTCTGGGGCCAACGTCCTGACTTTC
CASSPGGSGANVLTF
>12|.|TRBJ2-7|TRBD1|TRBV19
TGTGCCAGCCCGGAAAAGGGGCAGGGGGACCGCTTC
CASPEKGQGDRF
>16|.|TRBJ2-1|TRBD1|TRBV15
TGTGCCACCAGCAGAGCAAGGACAGGGGGATGGGATGAGCAGTTCTTC
CATSRARTGGWDEQFF
>11|.|TRBJ2-7|.|TRBV6-1
TGTGCCAGCAGTGAAAGCGACGAGCAGTACTTC
CASSESDEQYF
>15|.|TRBJ2-2|.|TRBV5-4
TGTGCCAGCAGCCGTTCGTGGACAGTACCCGGGGAGCTGTTTTTT
CASSRSWTVPGELFF
>15|.|TRBJ1-1|TRBD1|TRBV10-3
TGTGCCATCAGTGAGTCGAGGGGGCGAAACACTGAAGCTTTCTTT
CAISESRGRNTEAFF
>13|.|TRBJ2-2|.|TRBV28
TGTGCCAGCAGTTTACTGGGGCCCGGGGAGCTGTTTTTT
CASSLLGPGELFF
>19|.|TRBJ1-5|TRBD1|TRBV27
TGTGCCAGCAGATCCACGGGAACAGGGGTTTTGTATAGCAATCAGCCCCAGCATTTT
CASRSTGTGVLYSNQPQHF
>16|few|TRBJ1-1|.|TRBV15
TGTGCCACCAGCAGAAGGACAGCTACGATGAACACTGAAGCTTTCTTT
CATSRRTATMNTEAFF
>17|.|TRBJ2-6|TRBD1|TRBV29-1
TGCAGCGTTGAAGATAGCAGGGGGCTTGCTGGGGCCAACGTCCTGACTTTC
CSVEDSRGLAGANVLTF
>18|.|TRBJ1-3|TRBD1|TRBV19
TGTGCCAGTAGTTTCAAGGGGGCATCGGATCCGCGGGGAAACACCATATATTTT
CASSFKGASDPRGNTIYF